This is a list of T cell receptor beta chains from one sample in a study of blood T cell repertoires in COVID-19. Only in-frame clones appear in the TCRdb table, and some are missing; sequencing was by immunoSEQ multiplex PCR. The sample consists of 200,000 to 300,000 clones, about 80% of them appearing once. Sample: peripheral blood. These receptors all stem from a woman of 80 years or more with acute or convalescent COVID-19. Each CDR3 is given with its conserved first and last residue. Fields, in order: V gene, J gene, D gene, clone size, CDR3 protein, CDR3 DNA. The D gene is left open where the match is weak. Clone size is stated in some rows and not others, as once, few, many or a class when expanded.

v_gene: TRBV4-1; j_gene: TRBJ1-2; d_gene: TRBD1; abundance: .; CDR3aa: CASSHVQGASYGYTF; CDR3nt: TGCGCCAGCAGCCATGTACAGGGGGCAAGCTATGGCTACACCTTC
v_gene: TRBV19; j_gene: TRBJ2-1; d_gene: TRBD2; abundance: .; CDR3aa: CASPPEGLTSGVKNEQFF; CDR3nt: TGTGCCAGTCCCCCGGAGGGCTTGACTAGCGGGGTGAAGAATGAGCAGTTCTTC
v_gene: TRBV7-6; j_gene: TRBJ2-7; d_gene: TRBD2; abundance: .; CDR3aa: CASSLVGGTNYEQYF; CDR3nt: TGTGCCAGCAGCTTAGTGGGGGGGACTAACTACGAGCAGTACTTC
v_gene: TRBV6-1; j_gene: TRBJ1-2; d_gene: .; abundance: .; CDR3aa: CASSDNPGNGYTF; CDR3nt: TGTGCCAGCAGTGACAACCCAGGGAATGGCTACACCTTC
v_gene: TRBV29-1; j_gene: TRBJ2-4; d_gene: .; abundance: .; CDR3aa: CSVEDPGTSAKNIQYF; CDR3nt: TGCAGCGTTGAAGATCCCGGGACTTCGGCCAAAAACATTCAGTACTTC
v_gene: TRBV6-5; j_gene: TRBJ1-4; d_gene: .; abundance: .; CDR3aa: CASSKNRVSGEKLFF; CDR3nt: TGTGCCAGCAGCAAAAACAGGGTCTCGGGTGAAAAACTGTTTTTT
v_gene: TRBV27; j_gene: TRBJ1-4; d_gene: .; abundance: .; CDR3aa: CASRTGGTTNEKLFF; CDR3nt: TGTGCCAGCAGGACGGGGGGAACAACTAATGAAAAACTGTTTTTT
v_gene: TRBV7-2; j_gene: TRBJ2-7; d_gene: .; abundance: .; CDR3aa: CASSLPGGRYEQYF; CDR3nt: TGTGCCAGCAGCTTACCAGGGGGGCGCTACGAGCAGTACTTC
v_gene: TRBV19; j_gene: TRBJ1-4; d_gene: .; abundance: .; CDR3aa: CASSPTGGNEKLFF; CDR3nt: TGTGCCAGTAGTCCGACAGGTGGTAATGAAAAACTGTTTTTT
v_gene: TRBV5-7; j_gene: TRBJ2-3; d_gene: TRBD1; abundance: .; CDR3aa: CASSQDRRTDTQYF; CDR3nt: TGTGCCAGCAGCCAGGACAGGCGCACAGATACGCAGTATTTT
v_gene: TRBV21-1; j_gene: TRBJ2-7; d_gene: .; abundance: .; CDR3aa: CANKRDRGYEQYF; CDR3nt: TGTGCCAACAAGCGGGACAGGGGCTACGAGCAGTACTTC
v_gene: TRBV18; j_gene: TRBJ1-5; d_gene: .; abundance: .; CDR3aa: CASSPNEVNQPQHF; CDR3nt: TGTGCCAGCTCACCGAATGAGGTCAATCAGCCCCAGCATTTT
v_gene: TRBV19; j_gene: TRBJ1-1; d_gene: TRBD1; abundance: .; CDR3aa: CASRGTDMNTEAFF; CDR3nt: TGTGCCAGTAGAGGGACAGACATGAACACTGAAGCTTTCTTT
v_gene: TRBV10-3; j_gene: TRBJ1-5; d_gene: TRBD1; abundance: .; CDR3aa: CAISEGTGVQSNQPQHF; CDR3nt: TGTGCCATCAGTGAGGGGACAGGGGTCCAGAGCAATCAGCCCCAGCATTTT
v_gene: TRBV2; j_gene: TRBJ2-7; d_gene: TRBD1; abundance: .; CDR3aa: CASSLTGTGNTEQYF; CDR3nt: TGTGCCAGCAGCCTCACCGGGACAGGGAATACCGAGCAGTACTTC
v_gene: TRBV5-1; j_gene: TRBJ2-7; d_gene: .; abundance: .; CDR3aa: CASRQDSYEQYF; CDR3nt: TGCGCCAGCCGCCAGGATAGCTACGAGCAGTACTTC
v_gene: TRBV29-1; j_gene: TRBJ2-1; d_gene: TRBD1; abundance: .; CDR3aa: CSVDLGDRGRNEQFF; CDR3nt: TGCAGCGTTGATTTGGGCGACAGGGGAAGAAATGAGCAGTTCTTC
v_gene: TRBV24-1; j_gene: TRBJ2-2; d_gene: TRBD1; abundance: .; CDR3aa: CATSPGGTGELFF; CDR3nt: TGTGCCACCAGCCCAGGGGGTACCGGGGAGCTGTTTTTT
v_gene: TRBV10-3; j_gene: TRBJ2-1; d_gene: TRBD2; abundance: once; CDR3aa: CAISGIAGGTYNEQFF; CDR3nt: TGTGCCATCAGCGGAATAGCGGGGGGGACCTACAATGAGCAGTTCTTC
v_gene: TRBV24-1; j_gene: TRBJ1-5; d_gene: TRBD1; abundance: .; CDR3aa: CATSGAGQGNQPQHF; CDR3nt: TGTGCCACCAGTGGGGCGGGACAGGGAAATCAGCCCCAGCATTTT
v_gene: TRBV10-3; j_gene: TRBJ2-1; d_gene: TRBD2; abundance: .; CDR3aa: CAISDSLAGSSYNEQFF; CDR3nt: TGTGCCATCAGTGATTCTCTAGCGGGGAGCTCCTACAATGAGCAGTTCTTC
v_gene: TRBV30; j_gene: TRBJ1-1; d_gene: .; abundance: .; CDR3aa: CAWTPRGAEAFF; CDR3nt: TGTGCCTGGACCCCCAGGGGCGCTGAAGCTTTCTTT
v_gene: TRBV9; j_gene: TRBJ2-7; d_gene: .; abundance: .; CDR3aa: CASSVGSHAGPYEQYF; CDR3nt: TGTGCCAGCAGCGTAGGCTCTCACGCGGGACCCTACGAGCAGTACTTC
v_gene: TRBV2; j_gene: TRBJ1-5; d_gene: TRBD1; abundance: .; CDR3aa: CASSDDREQRQPQHF; CDR3nt: TGTGCCAGCAGTGACGACAGGGAGCAACGGCAGCCCCAGCATTTT
v_gene: TRBV5-1; j_gene: TRBJ1-1; d_gene: .; abundance: .; CDR3aa: CASSTGHKNTEAFF; CDR3nt: TGCGCCAGCAGCACGGGACACAAGAACACTGAAGCTTTCTTT
v_gene: TRBV19; j_gene: TRBJ2-3; d_gene: TRBD2; abundance: .; CDR3aa: CASSPRTSGGRDTQYF; CDR3nt: TGTGCCAGTAGTCCCCGGACTAGCGGGGGAAGGGATACGCAGTATTTT
v_gene: TRBV5-1; j_gene: TRBJ1-6; d_gene: .; abundance: .; CDR3aa: CASSATKQGDNSPLHF; CDR3nt: TGCGCCAGCAGCGCCACGAAACAGGGCGATAATTCACCCCTCCACTTT
v_gene: TRBV2; j_gene: TRBJ1-5; d_gene: .; abundance: .; CDR3aa: CASSKDSHSNQPQHF; CDR3nt: TGTGCCAGCAGTAAGGACAGCCATAGCAATCAGCCCCAGCATTTT
v_gene: TRBV28; j_gene: TRBJ2-2; d_gene: TRBD1; abundance: .; CDR3aa: CASRGTANTGELFF; CDR3nt: TGTGCCAGCAGGGGGACAGCGAACACCGGGGAGCTGTTTTTT
v_gene: TRBV18; j_gene: TRBJ2-1; d_gene: .; abundance: .; CDR3aa: CASSPPAGWNEQFF; CDR3nt: TGTGCCAGCTCACCACCCGCGGGCTGGAATGAGCAGTTCTTC
v_gene: TRBV3-1/TRBV3-2; j_gene: TRBJ1-6; d_gene: .; abundance: .; CDR3aa: CASSQEGGITHSPLHF; CDR3nt: TGTGCCAGCAGCCAAGAAGGCGGGATCACTCATTCACCCCTCCACTTT
v_gene: TRBV11-1; j_gene: TRBJ1-1; d_gene: .; abundance: .; CDR3aa: CASSNSIMNTEAFF; CDR3nt: TGTGCCAGCAGCAACAGTATCATGAACACTGAAGCTTTCTTT
v_gene: TRBV5-1; j_gene: TRBJ2-1; d_gene: TRBD1; abundance: .; CDR3aa: CASTTGTGPSYNEQFF; CDR3nt: TGCGCCAGCACGACCGGGACAGGGCCCTCCTACAATGAGCAGTTCTTC
v_gene: TRBV30; j_gene: TRBJ2-3; d_gene: TRBD2; abundance: .; CDR3aa: CAWSAGGYLSQYF; CDR3nt: TGTGCCTGGAGTGCGGGGGGATATCTCTCGCAGTATTTT
v_gene: TRBV7-8; j_gene: TRBJ1-1; d_gene: TRBD1; abundance: few; CDR3aa: CASSLADRTQGGVFF; CDR3nt: TGTGCCAGCAGCTTAGCGGACCGCACTCAGGGGGGAGTTTTCTTT
v_gene: TRBV6-6; j_gene: TRBJ2-7; d_gene: TRBD2; abundance: .; CDR3aa: CASSYGQAGSSYEQYF; CDR3nt: TGTGCCAGCAGTTACGGGCAAGCGGGGAGCTCCTACGAGCAGTACTTC
v_gene: TRBV19; j_gene: TRBJ1-1; d_gene: TRBD1; abundance: once; CDR3aa: CASSVVRGSEAFF; CDR3nt: TGTGCCAGTAGTGTCGTCAGGGGGTCTGAAGCTTTCTTT
v_gene: TRBV3-1/TRBV3-2; j_gene: TRBJ2-3; d_gene: .; abundance: .; CDR3aa: CASSHLTGVYF; CDR3nt: TGTGCCAGCAGCCACCTAACCGGGGTGTATTTT
v_gene: TRBV24-1; j_gene: TRBJ2-1; d_gene: TRBD2; abundance: .; CDR3aa: CATGVAGVYNEQFF; CDR3nt: TGTGCCACCGGGGTAGCGGGGGTGTACAATGAGCAGTTCTTC
v_gene: TRBV19; j_gene: TRBJ1-2; d_gene: .; abundance: .; CDR3aa: CASSIDLNYGYTF; CDR3nt: TGTGCCAGTAGTATAGATCTTAACTATGGCTACACCTTC
v_gene: TRBV7-2; j_gene: TRBJ2-5; d_gene: .; abundance: .; CDR3aa: CASSTSGQETQYF; CDR3nt: TGTGCCAGCAGCACTAGTGGTCAAGAGACCCAGTACTTC
v_gene: TRBV6-6; j_gene: TRBJ2-1; d_gene: .; abundance: .; CDR3aa: CASSYASRSSYNEQFF; CDR3nt: TGTGCCAGCAGTTATGCGAGCCGCTCCTCCTACAATGAGCAGTTCTTC
v_gene: TRBV5-1; j_gene: TRBJ2-5; d_gene: TRBD1; abundance: .; CDR3aa: CASSRTGGETQYF; CDR3nt: TGCGCCAGCAGCCGCACAGGGGGAGAGACCCAGTACTTC
v_gene: TRBV27; j_gene: TRBJ2-5; d_gene: TRBD1; abundance: .; CDR3aa: CASSPRAGGWFLKTQYF; CDR3nt: TGTGCCAGCAGTCCCCGGGCAGGGGGTTGGTTTCTGAAGACCCAGTACTTC
v_gene: TRBV29-1; j_gene: TRBJ1-2; d_gene: TRBD1; abundance: .; CDR3aa: CSVVQGASGYTF; CDR3nt: TGCAGCGTTGTACAGGGGGCGTCGGGCTACACCTTC
v_gene: TRBV6-5; j_gene: TRBJ2-1; d_gene: .; abundance: .; CDR3aa: CASSYTPGSRYNEQFF; CDR3nt: TGTGCCAGCAGTTACACCCCAGGTAGTCGATACAATGAGCAGTTCTTC
v_gene: TRBV7-6; j_gene: TRBJ2-2; d_gene: .; abundance: .; CDR3aa: CASSSQAGAGAGELFF; CDR3nt: TGTGCCAGCAGCTCCCAGGCGGGCGCGGGCGCCGGGGAGCTGTTTTTT
v_gene: TRBV29-1; j_gene: TRBJ1-1; d_gene: .; abundance: .; CDR3aa: CSVGGALTEAFF; CDR3nt: TGCAGCGTCGGCGGGGCTTTAACTGAAGCTTTCTTT
v_gene: TRBV28; j_gene: TRBJ1-6; d_gene: .; abundance: .; CDR3aa: CASNTGGNNSPLHF; CDR3nt: TGTGCCAGCAATACGGGGGGGAATAATTCACCCCTCCACTTT
v_gene: TRBV15; j_gene: TRBJ1-1; d_gene: .; abundance: .; CDR3aa: CATSPSFGRTEAFF; CDR3nt: TGTGCCACCAGCCCTTCCTTTGGGCGTACAGAAGCTTTCTTT
v_gene: TRBV7-2; j_gene: TRBJ2-7; d_gene: TRBD1; abundance: .; CDR3aa: CASSTGQYYEQYF; CDR3nt: TGTGCCAGCAGCACGGGACAGTACTACGAGCAGTACTTC